There are a few counts of the clone carrying this T cell receptor beta chain. Its specificity is unknown. As for time point: newly diagnosed GD, antithyroid drugs for less than 3 months. There was RNA extracted from PBMCs, and the TCR library was made from it. Graves' disease was diagnosed by American Thyroid Association guidelines. Enrollment of patients was through an endocrinology department in Xi'an, China. This sample was included in a study of regulatory T cells in long-lasting Graves disease. Building of the TCR beta libraries involved iRepertoire HTBI primers and Arm-PCR of CDR3 regions. TCRdb used MiXCR to reprocess the multiplex PCR reads, holding one entry per CDR3 protein. This sample has 200,000 to 250,000 distinct CDR3 sequences, with approximately 20% found just once. The study, taken as a whole, reports: Exclusively peripheral blood, rather than thyroid tissue, was studied. TRBV28 was favored in persistent disease, as were TRBJ1-2 and TRBJ2-5.

There are 13 residues in the CDR3. Trimming at V came to 6 bases and at J to 6 bases, leaving 6 bases not matched to a gene. CDR1 and CDR2 (germline): SGHTS, YDEGEE. The sequence came from a female donor with Graves disease. The rearrangement links TRBV5-8 to TRBJ1-5; 7 positions match TRBD1. Here the sequenced sample was peripheral blood mononuclear cells (PBMCs), taken at new diagnosis, from a patient treated with antithyroid drugs. The CDR3 loop reads CASTGGRGQPQHF. CDR3 nucleotide sequence: TGTGCCAGCACAGGGGGGAGGGGTCAGCCCCAGCATTTT.